This TCR beta chain was identified in a study of T cell responses to AZD1222 COVID-19 vaccine. Study findings and constraints: Reports say nearly half of spike-specific TCRs go after unmutated variant regions.

There are 11 residues in the CDR3. The germline V and J ends were trimmed by 4 bases and 7 bases, with 7 bases remaining between them. CDR1 and CDR2 from the germline V gene are SNHLY and FYNNEI. On this clone: Its antigen remains unidentified.

Here immunoSEQ multiplex PCR was the method, and the copy in TCRdb shows in-frame clones only, minus some. This repertoire shows 100,000 to 150,000 clones, more than 70% found once; its top ten account for less than 5.5%. This receptor was identified in an adult who received the AZD1222 COVID-19 vaccine. The rearrangement joins TRBV2 to TRBJ2-5; D gene ambiguous. Sample: peripheral blood, taken 28 days after the second AZD1222 dose. The CDR3 DNA reads as TGTGCCAGCAGTGGGCTGGCGACCCAGTACTTC. It translates to CASSGLATQYF.